Described below is a single T cell receptor beta chain sequence and its context. Other DNA sequences in this specimen translate into the identical CDR3. In the original workflow: Nucleated cell counts were estimated from reference gene primer amplification. Clones were read by immunoSEQ multiplex PCR, and TCRdb kept only the in-frame ones, dropping some. V, J and clone size derive from that table, while D and trimming were established from the DNA sequence. Of about 150,000 clones listed, around 81% are singletons. This sample is drawn from a study of blood T cell repertoires in COVID-19. In the study overall: Some COVID-19 samples were acute and others convalescent; all came from the United States, Italy and Spain. T cells, B-cell-depleted T cells, or PBMCs supplied cDNA or gDNA.

CDR1 SGDLS and CDR2 YYNGEE come from the germline V gene. V dropped 0 bases and J dropped 3; count of bases not matched to a gene: 4. This CDR3 is built from 15 residues. Specimen: peripheral blood. The V and J genes are TRBV9 and TRBJ2-3, with TRBD2 matching 7 bases. This TCR was sampled from a woman aged 60-70 years with active or convalescent COVID-19. In DNA, the CDR3 is TGTGCCAGCAGCGTAGTGGGTAGCGGGACAGATACGCAGTATTTT. Its translation is CASSVVGSGTDTQYF.